This T cell receptor beta chain was recorded in a study of STAT3 mutations in large granular lymphocyte leukemia. Study results and caveats: In T-cell large granular lymphocyte leukemia, about half of patients showed multiple immunodominant subclonotypes. Sampling intervals varied between patients and samples.

Method: immunoSEQ multiplex PCR; TCRdb's copy keeps in-frame clones and lacks some. The table has about 6,000 clones, about 35% seen once. As regards this clone: The antigen remains undetermined.

Germline trimming cut 0 bases from V and 4 bases from J; bases unmatched to any gene: 10. There are 19 residues in the CDR3. Germline lookup yields CDR1 SGHTA and CDR2 FQGNSA. The sequence was collected from a woman in her thirties or forties with T-cell large granular lymphocyte leukemia. Some clones in this sample may be carry-over from other donors' samples. The sample was peripheral blood mononuclear cells. The chain recombines TRBV7-2 with TRBJ1-3; 12 bases line up with TRBD1. CDR3 DNA sequence: TGTGCCAGCAGCTTAGCGCCCTTGGGACAGGGGGCTATGGGAAACACCATATATTTT. Protein sequence: CASSLAPLGQGAMGNTIYF. The full variable domain, completed using reference TRBV7-2 and TRBJ1-3, is GAGVSQSPSNKVTEKGKDVELRCDPISGHTALYWYRQSLGQGLEFLIYFQGNSAPDKSGLPSDRFSAERTGGSVSTLTIQRTQQEDSAVYLCASSLAPLGQGAMGNTIYFGEGSWLTVV.